A single TCR beta chain is shown here with its context. What it binds is unknown. These data originate in a study of early T cells in non-severe SARS-CoV-2 infection. About the study: Unpaired chains resulted from sequencing bulk RNA of unsorted whole blood.

Individual cDNA molecules were tagged with unique molecular identifiers, the study reported. TCRdb re-called the 5' RACE reads through MiXCR, storing one row per CDR3 protein. The data contain around 60,000 distinct CDR3 sequences, roughly an eighth of them singletons. General study points: VDJdb matching favored anti-spike CD8 responses, missing private and CD4 specificities.

The CDR3 contains 15 residues. With 6 bases clipped from V and 3 bases from J, the junction kept 11 bases outside the gene matches. Germline V gives CDR1 MGHRA, CDR2 YSYEKL. The TCR was taken from an adult who was a healthcare worker with PCR-confirmed SARS-CoV-2 infection or an uninfected control (not recorded which). Sequences were obtained from whole blood. V and J are TRBV4-1 and TRBJ2-7; 7 bases map to TRBD2. CDR3 residues: CASRPVGEGHYEQYF. As DNA, the CDR3 is TGCGCCAGCAGACCCGTCGGGGAGGGGCACTACGAGCAGTACTTC.